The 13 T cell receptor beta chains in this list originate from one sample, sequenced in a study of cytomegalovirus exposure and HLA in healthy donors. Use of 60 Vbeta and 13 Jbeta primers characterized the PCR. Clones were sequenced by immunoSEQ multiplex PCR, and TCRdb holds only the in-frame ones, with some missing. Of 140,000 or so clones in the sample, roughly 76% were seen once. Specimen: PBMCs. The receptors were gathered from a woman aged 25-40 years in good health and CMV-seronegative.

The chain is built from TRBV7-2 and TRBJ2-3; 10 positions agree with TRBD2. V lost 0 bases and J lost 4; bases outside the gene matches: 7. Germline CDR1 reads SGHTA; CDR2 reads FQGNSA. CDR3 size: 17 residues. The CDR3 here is CASSLAGLAGVSDTQYF. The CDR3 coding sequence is TGTGCCAGCAGCTTAGCGGGCCTAGCGGGAGTTTCAGATACGCAGTATTTT.

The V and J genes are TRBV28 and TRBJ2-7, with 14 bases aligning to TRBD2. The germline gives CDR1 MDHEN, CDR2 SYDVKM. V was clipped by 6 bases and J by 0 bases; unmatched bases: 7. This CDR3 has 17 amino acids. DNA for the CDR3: TGTGCCAGCAGCAAGCGACTAGCGGGAGGGCCCTCCTACGAGCAGTACTTC. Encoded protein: CASSKRLAGGPSYEQYF.

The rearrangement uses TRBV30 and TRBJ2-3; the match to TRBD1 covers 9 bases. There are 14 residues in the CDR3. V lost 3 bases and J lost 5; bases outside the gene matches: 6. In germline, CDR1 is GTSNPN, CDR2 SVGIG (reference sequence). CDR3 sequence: CAWREGQGKDTQYF. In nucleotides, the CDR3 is TGTGCCTGGAGGGAAGGACAGGGGAAAGATACGCAGTATTTT.

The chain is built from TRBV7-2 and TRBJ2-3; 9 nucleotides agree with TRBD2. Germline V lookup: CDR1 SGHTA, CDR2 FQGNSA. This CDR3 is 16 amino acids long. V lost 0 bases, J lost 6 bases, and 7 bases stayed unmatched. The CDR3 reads CASSLALSGGRDTQYF. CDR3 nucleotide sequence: TGTGCCAGCAGCTTAGCCCTCAGCGGGGGGCGGGATACGCAGTATTTT.

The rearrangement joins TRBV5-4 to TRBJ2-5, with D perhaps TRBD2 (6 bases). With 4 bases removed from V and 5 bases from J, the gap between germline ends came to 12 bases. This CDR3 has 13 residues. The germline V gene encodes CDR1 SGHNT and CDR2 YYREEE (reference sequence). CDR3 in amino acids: CASSTGERETQYF. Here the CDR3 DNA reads TGTGCCAGCAGCACGGGAGAAAGGGAGACCCAGTACTTC. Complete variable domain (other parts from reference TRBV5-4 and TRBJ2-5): ETGVTQSPTHLIKTRGQQVTLRCSSQSGHNTVSWYQQALGQGPQFIFQYYREEENGRGNFPPRFSGLQFPNYSSELNVNALELDDSALYLCASSTGERETQYFGPGTRLLVL.

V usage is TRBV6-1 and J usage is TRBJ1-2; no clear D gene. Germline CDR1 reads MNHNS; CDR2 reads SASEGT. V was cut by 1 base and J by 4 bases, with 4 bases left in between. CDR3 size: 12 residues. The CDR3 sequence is CASSEGSYGYTF. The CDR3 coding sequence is TGTGCCAGCAGTGAAGGGAGCTATGGCTACACCTTC.

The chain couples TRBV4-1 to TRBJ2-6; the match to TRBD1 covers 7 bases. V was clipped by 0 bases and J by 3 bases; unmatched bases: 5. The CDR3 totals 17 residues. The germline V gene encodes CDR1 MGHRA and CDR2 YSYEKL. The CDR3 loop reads CASSQDDRVVGANVLTF. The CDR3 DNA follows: TGCGCCAGCAGCCAAGATGACAGGGTGGTTGGGGCCAACGTCCTGACTTTC.

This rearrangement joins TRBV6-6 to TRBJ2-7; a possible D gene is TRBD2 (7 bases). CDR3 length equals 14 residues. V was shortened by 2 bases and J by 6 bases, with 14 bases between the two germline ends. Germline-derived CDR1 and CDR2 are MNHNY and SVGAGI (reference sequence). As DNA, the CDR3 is TGTGCCAGCAGTTACCAACAGGGAGGGGTCGAGCAGTACTTC. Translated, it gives CASSYQQGGVEQYF.

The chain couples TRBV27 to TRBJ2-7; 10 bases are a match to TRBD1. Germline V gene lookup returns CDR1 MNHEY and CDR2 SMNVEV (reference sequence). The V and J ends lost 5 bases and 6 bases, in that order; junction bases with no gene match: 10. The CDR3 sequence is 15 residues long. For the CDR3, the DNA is TGTGCCAGCAGTCTCTCCCTTGGACAGGGGGGCGAGCAGTACTTC. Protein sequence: CASSLSLGQGGEQYF.

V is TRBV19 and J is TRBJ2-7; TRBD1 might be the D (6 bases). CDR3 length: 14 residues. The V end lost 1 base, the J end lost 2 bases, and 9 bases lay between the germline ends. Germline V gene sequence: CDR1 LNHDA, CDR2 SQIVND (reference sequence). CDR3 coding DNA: TGTGCCAGTAGTATAGCAGACAGGACCTACGAGCAGTACTTC. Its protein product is CASSIADRTYEQYF.

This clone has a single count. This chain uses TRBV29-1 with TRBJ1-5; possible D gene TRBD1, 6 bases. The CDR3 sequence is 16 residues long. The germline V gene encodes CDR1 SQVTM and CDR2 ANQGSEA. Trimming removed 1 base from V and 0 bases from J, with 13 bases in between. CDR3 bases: TGCAGCGTTGAAGGGGCAGGGGCCATTAGCAATCAGCCCCAGCATTTT. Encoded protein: CSVEGAGAISNQPQHF.

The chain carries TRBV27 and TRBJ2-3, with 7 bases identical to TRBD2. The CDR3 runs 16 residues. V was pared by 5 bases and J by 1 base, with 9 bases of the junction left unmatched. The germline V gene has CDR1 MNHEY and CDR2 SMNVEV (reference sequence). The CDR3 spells CASSPTGEGGTDTQYF. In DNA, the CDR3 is TGTGCCAGCAGTCCCACGGGGGAGGGTGGCACAGATACGCAGTATTTT.

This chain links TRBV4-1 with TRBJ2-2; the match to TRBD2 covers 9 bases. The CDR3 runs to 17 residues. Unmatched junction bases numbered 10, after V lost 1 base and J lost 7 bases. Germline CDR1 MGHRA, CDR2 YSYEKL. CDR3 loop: CASSQGGAGGNYGELFF. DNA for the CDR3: TGCGCCAGCAGCCAAGGAGGAGCGGGAGGTAACTACGGGGAGCTGTTTTTT.